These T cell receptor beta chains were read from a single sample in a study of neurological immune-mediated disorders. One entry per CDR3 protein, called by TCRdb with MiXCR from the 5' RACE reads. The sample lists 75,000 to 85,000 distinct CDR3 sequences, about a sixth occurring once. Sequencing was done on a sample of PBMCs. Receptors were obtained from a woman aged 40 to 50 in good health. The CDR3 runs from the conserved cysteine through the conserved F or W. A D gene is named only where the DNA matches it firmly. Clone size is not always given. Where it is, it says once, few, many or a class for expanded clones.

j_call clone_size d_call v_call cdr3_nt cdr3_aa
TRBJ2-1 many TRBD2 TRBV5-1 TGCGCCAGCAGCTTGGGACTAGCGGGGGGGATACGCAATGAGCAGTTCTTC CASSLGLAGGIRNEQFF
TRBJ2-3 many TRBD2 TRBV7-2 TGTGCCAGCAGGTCGACTAGCGGGGGCTGGGGAGATACGCAGTATTTT CASRSTSGGWGDTQYF
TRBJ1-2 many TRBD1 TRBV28 TGTGCCAGCAGTGAAACAGGGGGCGCGGATGGCTACACCTTC CASSETGGADGYTF
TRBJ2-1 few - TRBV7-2 TGTGCCAGCAGCTTAGGGACTTCCGACAATGAGCAGTTCTTC CASSLGTSDNEQFF
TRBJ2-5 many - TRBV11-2 TGTGCCAGCAGCTTAGCTGGGGGGGCCTGGGAGACCCAGTACTTC CASSLAGGAWETQYF
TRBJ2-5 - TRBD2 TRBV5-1 TGCGCCAGCAGCTCGAAGCGGGGGGAGTACCAAGAGACCCAGTACTTC CASSSKRGEYQETQYF
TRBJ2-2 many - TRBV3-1 TGTGCCAGCAGCCTCCTAGCTGGCACCGGGGAGCTGTTTTTT CASSLLAGTGELFF
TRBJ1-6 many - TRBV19 TGTGCCAGTAGTAACCGGGACATTAATTCACCCCTCCACTTT CASSNRDINSPLHF
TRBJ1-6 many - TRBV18 TGTGCCAGCTCCGCCCGTAGACAGGTGAATTCACCCCTCCACTTT CASSARRQVNSPLHF
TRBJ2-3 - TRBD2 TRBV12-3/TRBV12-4 TGTGCCAGCAGCTCCCGAGGGGTAGCGGGGGCCATCACAGATACGCAGTATTTT CASSSRGVAGAITDTQYF
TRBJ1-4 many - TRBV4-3 TGCGCCAGCAGCCAGGACGATTATCGAGCAACGGCTAATGAAAAACTGTTTTTT CASSQDDYRATANEKLFF
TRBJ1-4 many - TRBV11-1 TGTGCCAGCAGCGTATTACAGGGAAAACTGTTTTTT CASSVLQGKLFF
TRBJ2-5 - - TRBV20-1 TGCAGTGCCCGCCCCGTGGGCGACCAAGAGACCCAGTACTTC CSARPVGDQETQYF
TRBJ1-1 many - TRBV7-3 TGTGCCAGCAGCCCAGGGCCAGAAAACACTGAAGCTTTCTTT CASSPGPENTEAFF
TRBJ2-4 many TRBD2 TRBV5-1 TGCGCCAGCAGCTTTGCGCGGGGGGGCTCAACCATTCAGTACTTC CASSFARGGSTIQYF
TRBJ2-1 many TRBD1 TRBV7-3 TGTGCCAGCAGCTTAACCAGGGACAGGGACCTTTTCTTC CASSLTRDRDLFF
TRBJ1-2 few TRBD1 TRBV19 TGTGCCAGTAGTAAACAGGGGGATGGCTACACCTTC CASSKQGDGYTF
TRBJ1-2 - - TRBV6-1 TGTGCCAGCAGCCTTCGAGGGAGGGGAGGAACGTACGGCTACACCTTC CASSLRGRGGTYGYTF
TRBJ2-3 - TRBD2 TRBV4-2 TGTGCCAGCAGCCCCTGGACTAGCGGGGGGGCGGCAGATACGCAGTATTTT CASSPWTSGGAADTQYF
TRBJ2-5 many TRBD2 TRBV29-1 TGCAGCGGATTGACTAGCGGGCTGCTACAGACCCAGTACTTC CSGLTSGLLQTQYF
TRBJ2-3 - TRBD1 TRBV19 TGTGCCAGTAGTATAAGGGACAGGGGCACAGATACGCAGTATTTT CASSIRDRGTDTQYF
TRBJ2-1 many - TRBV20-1 TGCAGTGCTAGAGATCTAGTGGCCTCCTTGAATGAGCAGTTCTTC CSARDLVASLNEQFF
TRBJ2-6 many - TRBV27 TGTGCCAGCAGTTTACTGGCGGGGATCGATGCTGGGGCCAACGTCCTGACTTTC CASSLLAGIDAGANVLTF
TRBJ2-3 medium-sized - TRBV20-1 TGCAGCTCCAACCTCCTAGGGCTAGCTATAAGCACAGATACGCAGTATTTT CSSNLLGLAISTDTQYF
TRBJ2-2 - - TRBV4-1 TGCGCCAGCAGAGTGGTCAGTAAGAACACCGGGGAGCTGTTTTTT CASRVVSKNTGELFF
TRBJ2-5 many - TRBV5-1 TGCGCCAGCAGCCATGACAGTAGTGGGTACCAAGAGACCCAGTACTTC CASSHDSSGYQETQYF
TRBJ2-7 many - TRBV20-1 TGCAGTGCTAGCGGCCCCGGTGAGGACGAGCAGTACTTC CSASGPGEDEQYF
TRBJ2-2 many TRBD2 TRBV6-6 TGTGCCAGCAGTCGACTAGCGGGGGGTATGCCCGGGGAGCTGTTTTTT CASSRLAGGMPGELFF
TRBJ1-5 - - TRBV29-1 TGCAGCGTCGCCTATGACGGATATAGCAATCAGCCCCAGCATTTT CSVAYDGYSNQPQHF
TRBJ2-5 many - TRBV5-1 TGCGCCAGCAGCTTGGCCCAGGCTCAACCGCTCCAAGAGACCCAGTACTTC CASSLAQAQPLQETQYF
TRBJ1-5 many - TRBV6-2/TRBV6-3 TGTGCCAGCAGCTGGACACAGGATAGCAATCAGCCCCAGCATTTT CASSWTQDSNQPQHF
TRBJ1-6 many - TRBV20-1 TGCAGTGCTAGAGATCGCGGGGTTTCACCCCTCCACTTT CSARDRGVSPLHF
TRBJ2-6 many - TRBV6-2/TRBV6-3 TGTGCCAGCGTAATGGTAGCCTCTGGGGCCAACGTCCTGACTTTC CASVMVASGANVLTF
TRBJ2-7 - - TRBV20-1 TGCAGTGCTAGACCCCCCTCCGGGACGAACCTCGAGCAGTACTTC CSARPPSGTNLEQYF
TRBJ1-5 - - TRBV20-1 TGCAGTGCTAGACAGCAGCCTAATCAGCCCCAGCATTTT CSARQQPNQPQHF
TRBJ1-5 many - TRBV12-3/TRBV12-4 TGTGCCAGCACTGAAGGAGGGGACAATCAGCCCCAGCATTTT CASTEGGDNQPQHF
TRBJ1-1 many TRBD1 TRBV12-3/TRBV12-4 TGTGCCAGCAGTGCCCCGACAGGGGTGACTGAAGCTTTCTTT CASSAPTGVTEAFF
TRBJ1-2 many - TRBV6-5 TGTGCCAGTAGTCCGGGGGCTTCTAACTATGGCTACACCTTC CASSPGASNYGYTF
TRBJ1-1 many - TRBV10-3 TGTGCCATCACCTCGGGGGGCCAGGGGAACACTGAAGCTTTCTTT CAITSGGQGNTEAFF
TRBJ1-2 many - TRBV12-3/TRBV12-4 TGTGCCAGCAGCATGACCAGGGTCTATGGCTACACCTTC CASSMTRVYGYTF
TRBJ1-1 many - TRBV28 TGTGCCAGCAGTTTAACGGCAGGGGAAGCTTTCTTT CASSLTAGEAFF